This TCR beta chain appears in the sequencing data of a study of cytomegalovirus exposure and HLA in healthy donors. Study findings and constraints: One cluster of highly shared sequence variants probably arose as a sequencing artifact. Most CMV-associated TCR beta chains appeared HLA-restricted in a later analysis. In a later analysis, about 17,000 TCR beta sequences were associated with HLA alleles at 0.05 false discovery rate.

In regard to this clone: Its antigen is unidentified.

PCR used 60 Vbeta primers and 13 Jbeta primers. The table came from immunoSEQ multiplex PCR; TCRdb's copy has only in-frame clones and leaves some out. The sample lists around 100,000 clones, around 79% occurring once. With 4 bases removed from V and 2 bases from J, the gap between germline ends came to 7 bases. The germline V gene has CDR1 SGHDT and CDR2 YYEEEE. The CDR3 has 12 amino acids. This sequence was found in a woman aged 35 to 49 in good health and CMV-seronegative. The chain couples TRBV5-6 to TRBJ2-7; D may be TRBD1 (6 bases). The specimen sequenced was PBMCs. The CDR3 nucleotides are TGTGCCAGCAGCCGGGACACCTACGAGCAGTACTTC. This translates into CASSRDTYEQYF.